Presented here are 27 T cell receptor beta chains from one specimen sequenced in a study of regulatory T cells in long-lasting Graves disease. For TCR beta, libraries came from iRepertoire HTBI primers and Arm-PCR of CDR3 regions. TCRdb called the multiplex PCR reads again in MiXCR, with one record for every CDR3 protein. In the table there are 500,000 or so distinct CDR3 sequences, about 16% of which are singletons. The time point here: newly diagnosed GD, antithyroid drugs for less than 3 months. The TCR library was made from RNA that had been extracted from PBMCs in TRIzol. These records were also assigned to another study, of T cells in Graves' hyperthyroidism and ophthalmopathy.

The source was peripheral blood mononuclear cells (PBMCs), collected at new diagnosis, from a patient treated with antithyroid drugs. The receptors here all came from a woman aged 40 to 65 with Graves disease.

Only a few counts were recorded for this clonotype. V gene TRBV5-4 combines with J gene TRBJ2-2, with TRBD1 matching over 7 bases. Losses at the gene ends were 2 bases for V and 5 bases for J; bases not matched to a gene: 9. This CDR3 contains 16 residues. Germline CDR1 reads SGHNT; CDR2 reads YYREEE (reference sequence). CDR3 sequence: CASSFNRGARTGELFF. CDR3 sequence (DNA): TGTGCCAGCAGCTTTAACAGGGGCGCGAGGACCGGGGAGCTGTTTTTT. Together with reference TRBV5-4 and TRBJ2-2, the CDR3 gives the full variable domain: ETGVTQSPTHLIKTRGQQVTLRCSSQSGHNTVSWYQQALGQGPQFIFQYYREEENGRGNFPPRFSGLQFPNYSSELNVNALELDDSALYLCASSFNRGARTGELFFGEGSRLTVL.

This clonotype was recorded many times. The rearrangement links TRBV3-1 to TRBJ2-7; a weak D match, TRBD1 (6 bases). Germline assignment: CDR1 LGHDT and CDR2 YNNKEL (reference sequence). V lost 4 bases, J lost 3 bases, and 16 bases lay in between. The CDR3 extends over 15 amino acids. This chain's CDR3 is CASSPGTGPNYEQYF. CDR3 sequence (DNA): TGTGCCAGCAGCCCTGGAACAGGGCCAAACTACGAGCAGTACTTC.

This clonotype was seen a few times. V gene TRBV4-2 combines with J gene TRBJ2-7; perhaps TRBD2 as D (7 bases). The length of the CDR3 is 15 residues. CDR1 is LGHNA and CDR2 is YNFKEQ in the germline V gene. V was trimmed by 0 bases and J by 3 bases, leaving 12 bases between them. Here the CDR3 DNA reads TGTGCCAGCAGCCAAGAGGGGGGGCCCGGCTACGAGCAGTACTTC. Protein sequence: CASSQEGGPGYEQYF.

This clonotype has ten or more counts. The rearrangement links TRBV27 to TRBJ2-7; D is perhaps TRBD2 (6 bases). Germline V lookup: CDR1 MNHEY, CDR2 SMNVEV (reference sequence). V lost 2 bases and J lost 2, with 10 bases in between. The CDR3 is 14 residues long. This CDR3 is CASSLVAGTYEQYF. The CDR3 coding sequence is TGTGCCAGCAGTTTAGTGGCGGGAACCTACGAGCAGTACTTC.

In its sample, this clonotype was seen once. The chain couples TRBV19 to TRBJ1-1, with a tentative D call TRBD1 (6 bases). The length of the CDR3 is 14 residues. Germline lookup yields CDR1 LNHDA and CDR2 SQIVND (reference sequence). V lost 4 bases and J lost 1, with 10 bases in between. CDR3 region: CASSTLQGNTEAFF. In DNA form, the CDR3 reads TGTGCCAGTAGTACATTACAGGGGAACACTGAAGCTTTCTTT.

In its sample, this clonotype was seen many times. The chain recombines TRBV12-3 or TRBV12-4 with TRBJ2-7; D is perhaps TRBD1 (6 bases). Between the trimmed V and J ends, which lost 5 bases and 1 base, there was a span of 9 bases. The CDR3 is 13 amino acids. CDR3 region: CASSIGQSYEQYF. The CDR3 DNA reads TGTGCCAGCAGTATAGGACAGTCCTACGAGCAGTACTTC.

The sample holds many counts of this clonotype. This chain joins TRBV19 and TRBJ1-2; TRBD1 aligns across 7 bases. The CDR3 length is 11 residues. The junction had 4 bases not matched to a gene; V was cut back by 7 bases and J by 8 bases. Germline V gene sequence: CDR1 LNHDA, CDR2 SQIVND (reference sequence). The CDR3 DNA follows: TGTGCCAGTATCGACAGGGACGGCTACACCTTC. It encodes CASIDRDGYTF.

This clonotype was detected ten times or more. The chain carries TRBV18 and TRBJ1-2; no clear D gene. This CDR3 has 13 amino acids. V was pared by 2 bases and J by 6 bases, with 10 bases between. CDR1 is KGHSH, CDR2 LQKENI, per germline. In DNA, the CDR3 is TGTGCCAGCTCACCATCGGATAGGAATGGCTACACCTTC. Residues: CASSPSDRNGYTF.

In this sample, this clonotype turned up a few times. The CDR3 nucleotides read TGTGCCAGTAGTATAGTTGGGGGTCACAATGAGCAGTTCTTC. Its translation is CASSIVGGHNEQFF. The chain uses TRBV19 and TRBJ2-1; perhaps D is TRBD1 or TRBD2 (5 bases each). The CDR3 sequence is 14 residues long. V was shortened by 1 base and J by 5 bases, with 9 bases between the two germline ends. Germline CDR1 is LNHDA and CDR2 is SQIVND (reference sequence).

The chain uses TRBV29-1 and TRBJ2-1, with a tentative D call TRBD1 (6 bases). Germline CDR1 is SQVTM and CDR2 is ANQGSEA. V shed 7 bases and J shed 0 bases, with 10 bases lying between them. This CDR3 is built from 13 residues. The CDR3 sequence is CSGQDFSYNEQFF. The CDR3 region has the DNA TGCAGCGGACAGGATTTCTCCTACAATGAGCAGTTCTTC.

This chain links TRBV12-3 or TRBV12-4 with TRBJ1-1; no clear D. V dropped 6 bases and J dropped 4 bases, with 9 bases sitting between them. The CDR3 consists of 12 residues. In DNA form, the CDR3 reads TGTGCCAGCAGACAGAGATCCACTGAAGCTTTCTTT. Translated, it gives CASRQRSTEAFF.

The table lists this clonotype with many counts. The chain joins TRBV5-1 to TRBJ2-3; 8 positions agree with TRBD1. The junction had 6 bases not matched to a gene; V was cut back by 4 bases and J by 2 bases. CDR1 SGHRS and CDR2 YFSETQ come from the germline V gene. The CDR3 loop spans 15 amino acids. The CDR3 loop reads CASSRGTGPTDTQYF. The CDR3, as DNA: TGCGCCAGCAGCCGGGGGACAGGACCCACAGATACGCAGTATTTT.

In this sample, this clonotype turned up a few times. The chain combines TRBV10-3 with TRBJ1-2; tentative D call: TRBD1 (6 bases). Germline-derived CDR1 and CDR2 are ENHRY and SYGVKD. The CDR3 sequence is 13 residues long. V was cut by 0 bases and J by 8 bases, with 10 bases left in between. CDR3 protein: CAISESRDTGYTF. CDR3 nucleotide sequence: TGTGCCATCAGTGAGTCAAGGGACACCGGCTACACCTTC.

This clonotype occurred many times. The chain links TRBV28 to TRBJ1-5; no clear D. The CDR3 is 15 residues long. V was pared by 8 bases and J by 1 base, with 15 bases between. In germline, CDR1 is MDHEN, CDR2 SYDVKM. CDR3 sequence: CASSSSDISNQPQHF. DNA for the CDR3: TGTGCCAGCTCGAGCAGCGATATAAGCAATCAGCCCCAGCATTTT.

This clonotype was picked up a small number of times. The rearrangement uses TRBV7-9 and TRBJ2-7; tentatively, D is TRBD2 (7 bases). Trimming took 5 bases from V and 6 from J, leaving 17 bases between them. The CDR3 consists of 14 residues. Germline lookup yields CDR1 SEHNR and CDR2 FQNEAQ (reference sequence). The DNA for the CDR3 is TGTGCCAGCAGCCCCGGACTAGAGGGGGGCGAGCAGTACTTC. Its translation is CASSPGLEGGEQYF.

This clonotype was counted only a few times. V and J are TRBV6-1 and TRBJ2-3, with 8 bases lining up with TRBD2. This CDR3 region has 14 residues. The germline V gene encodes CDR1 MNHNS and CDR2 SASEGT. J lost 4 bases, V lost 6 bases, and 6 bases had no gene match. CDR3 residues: CASRNRGLADTQYF. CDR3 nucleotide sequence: TGTGCCAGCAGGAACCGGGGACTAGCAGATACGCAGTATTTT.

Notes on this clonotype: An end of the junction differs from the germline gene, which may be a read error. In DNA, the CDR3 is TGTCCCAGCAGTGAAGCGGGGGGACCCTCCCACGAGCAGTGCTTC. Translation gives CPSSEAGGPSHEQCF. The chain uses TRBV2 and TRBJ2-7; TRBD2 agrees at 9 bases. Germline CDR1 and CDR2: SNHLY and FYNNEI. The CDR3 contains 15 residues.

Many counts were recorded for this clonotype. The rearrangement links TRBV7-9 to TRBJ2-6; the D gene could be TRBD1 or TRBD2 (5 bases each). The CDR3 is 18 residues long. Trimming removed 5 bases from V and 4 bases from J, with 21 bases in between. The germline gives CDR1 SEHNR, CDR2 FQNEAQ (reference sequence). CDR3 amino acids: CASSIGVGPRSGANVLTF. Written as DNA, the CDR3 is TGTGCCAGCAGCATAGGGGTGGGACCCCGGTCCGGGGCCAACGTCCTGACTTTC. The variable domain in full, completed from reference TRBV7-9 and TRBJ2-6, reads DTGVSQNPRHKITKRGQNVTFRCDPISEHNRLYWYRQTLGQGPEFLTYFQNEAQLEKSRLLSDRFSAERPKGSFSTLEIQRTEQGDSAMYLCASSIGVGPRSGANVLTFGAGSRLTVL.

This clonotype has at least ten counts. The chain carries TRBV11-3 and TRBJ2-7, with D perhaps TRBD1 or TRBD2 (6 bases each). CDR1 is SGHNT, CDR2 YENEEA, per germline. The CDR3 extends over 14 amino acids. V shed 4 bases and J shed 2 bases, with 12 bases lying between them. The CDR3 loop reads CASSWRGSAYEQYF. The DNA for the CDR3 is TGTGCCAGCAGCTGGAGGGGGTCAGCCTACGAGCAGTACTTC.

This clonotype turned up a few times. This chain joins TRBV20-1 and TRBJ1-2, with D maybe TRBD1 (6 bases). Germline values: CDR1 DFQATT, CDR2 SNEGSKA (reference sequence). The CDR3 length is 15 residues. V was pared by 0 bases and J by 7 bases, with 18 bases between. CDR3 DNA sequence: TGCAGTGCTAGAGATCCTCTAACAGACAGGTCTGGCTACACCTTC. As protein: CSARDPLTDRSGYTF.

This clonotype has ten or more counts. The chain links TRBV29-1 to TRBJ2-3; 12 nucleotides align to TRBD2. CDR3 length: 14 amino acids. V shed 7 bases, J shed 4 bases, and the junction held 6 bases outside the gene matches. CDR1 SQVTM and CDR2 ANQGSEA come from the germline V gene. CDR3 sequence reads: CSAASGGAADTQYF. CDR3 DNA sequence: TGCAGCGCGGCTAGCGGGGGGGCCGCAGATACGCAGTATTTT.

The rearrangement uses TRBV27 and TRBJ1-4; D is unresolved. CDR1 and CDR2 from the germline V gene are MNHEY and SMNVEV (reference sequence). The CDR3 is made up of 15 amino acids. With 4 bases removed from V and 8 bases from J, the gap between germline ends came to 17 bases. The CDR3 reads CASSSDILGLEKLFF. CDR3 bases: TGTGCCAGCAGTTCCGACATTTTAGGCTTGGAAAAACTGTTTTTT. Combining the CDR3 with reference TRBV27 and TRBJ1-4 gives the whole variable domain EAQVTQNPRYLITVTGKKLTVTCSQNMNHEYMSWYRQDPGLGLRQIYYSMNVEVTDKGDVPEGYKVSRKEKRNFPLILESPSPNQTSLYFCASSSDILGLEKLFFGSGTQLSVL.

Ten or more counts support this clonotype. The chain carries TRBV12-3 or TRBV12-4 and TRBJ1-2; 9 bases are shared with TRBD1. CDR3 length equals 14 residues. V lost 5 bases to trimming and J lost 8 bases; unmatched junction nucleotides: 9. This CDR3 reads CASSARRDRDGYTF. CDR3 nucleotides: TGTGCCAGCAGTGCCCGCCGGGACAGGGACGGCTACACCTTC.

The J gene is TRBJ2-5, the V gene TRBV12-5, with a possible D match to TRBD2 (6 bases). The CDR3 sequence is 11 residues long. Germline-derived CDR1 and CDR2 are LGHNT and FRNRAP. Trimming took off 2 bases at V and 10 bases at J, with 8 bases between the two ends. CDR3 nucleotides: TGTGCTAGTGGTTTGTCGGGGGACCAGTACTTC. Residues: CASGLSGDQYF.

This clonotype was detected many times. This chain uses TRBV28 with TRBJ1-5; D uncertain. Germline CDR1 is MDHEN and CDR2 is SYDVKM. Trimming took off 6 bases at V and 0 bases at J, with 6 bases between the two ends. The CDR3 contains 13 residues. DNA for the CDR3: TGTGCCAGCAGGATAAATAGCAATCAGCCCCAGCATTTT. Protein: CASRINSNQPQHF.

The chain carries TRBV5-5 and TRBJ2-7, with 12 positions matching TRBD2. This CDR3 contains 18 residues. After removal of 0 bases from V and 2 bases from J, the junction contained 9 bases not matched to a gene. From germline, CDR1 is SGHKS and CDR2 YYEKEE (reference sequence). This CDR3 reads CASSLVASGGGYAYEQYF. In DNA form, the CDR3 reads TGTGCCAGCAGCTTGGTGGCTAGCGGGGGGGGCTATGCCTACGAGCAGTACTTC.

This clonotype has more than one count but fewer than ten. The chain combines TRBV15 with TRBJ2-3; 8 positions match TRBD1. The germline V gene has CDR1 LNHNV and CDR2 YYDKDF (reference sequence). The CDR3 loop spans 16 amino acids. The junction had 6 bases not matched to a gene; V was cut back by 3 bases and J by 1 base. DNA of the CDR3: TGTGCCACCAGCAGCCGATCGACAGGGGGCACAGATACGCAGTATTTT. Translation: CATSSRSTGGTDTQYF. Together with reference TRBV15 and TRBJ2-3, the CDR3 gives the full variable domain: DAMVIQNPRYQVTQFGKPVTLSCSQTLNHNVMYWYQQKSSQAPKLLFHYYDKDFNNEADTPDNFQSRRPNTSFCFLDIRSPGLGDTAMYLCATSSRSTGGTDTQYFGPGTRLTVL.